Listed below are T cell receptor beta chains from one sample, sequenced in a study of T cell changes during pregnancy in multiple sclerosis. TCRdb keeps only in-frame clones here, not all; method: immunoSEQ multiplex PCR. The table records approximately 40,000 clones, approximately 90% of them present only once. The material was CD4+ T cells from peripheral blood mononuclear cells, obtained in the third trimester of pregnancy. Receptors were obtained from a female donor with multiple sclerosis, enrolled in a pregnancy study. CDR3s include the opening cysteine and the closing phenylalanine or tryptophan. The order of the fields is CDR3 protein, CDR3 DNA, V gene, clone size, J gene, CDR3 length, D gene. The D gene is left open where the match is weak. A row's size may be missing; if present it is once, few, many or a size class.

CDR3: CASSYSEREGAYEQYF
DNA: TGTGCCAGCAGTTACTCGGAACGGGAGGGGGCCTACGAGCAGTACTTC
V: TRBV6-6
size: NA
J: TRBJ2-7
length: 16
D: TRBD2

CDR3: CASDSTGEGDYEQYF
DNA: TGTGCCAGCGATTCTACAGGGGAAGGGGACTACGAGCAGTACTTC
V: TRBV2
size: once
J: TRBJ2-7
length: 15
D: TRBD1

CDR3: CASSLGAGSGNTIYF
DNA: TGTGCCAGCTCCCTAGGGGCTGGCTCTGGAAACACCATATATTTT
V: TRBV18
size: NA
J: TRBJ1-3
length: 15
D: NA

CDR3: CASRPPWGENTGELFF
DNA: TGCGCCAGCAGACCTCCTTGGGGGGAGAACACCGGGGAGCTGTTTTTT
V: TRBV5-1
size: NA
J: TRBJ2-2
length: 16
D: NA

CDR3: CASSPDAVPYEQYF
DNA: TGTGCCAGCAGCCCTGACGCGGTCCCCTACGAGCAGTACTTC
V: TRBV11-1
size: NA
J: TRBJ2-7
length: 14
D: NA

CDR3: CASSHSGSQANEQFF
DNA: TGCGCCAGCAGCCATAGCGGGAGTCAGGCGAATGAGCAGTTCTTC
V: TRBV5-1
size: NA
J: TRBJ2-1
length: 15
D: TRBD2

CDR3: CASSYSLQGRNYGYTF
DNA: TGTGCCAGCAGTTACTCGTTGCAGGGTAGGAACTATGGCTACACCTTC
V: TRBV6-6
size: NA
J: TRBJ1-2
length: 16
D: NA

CDR3: CASSPRGVPTNEKLFF
DNA: TGTGCCAGCAGCCCCCGGGGAGTGCCAACTAATGAAAAACTGTTTTTT
V: TRBV9
size: NA
J: TRBJ1-4
length: 16
D: NA

CDR3: CASSLSGRPGETQYF
DNA: TGTGCCAGCAGCCTCAGCGGGAGGCCAGGGGAGACCCAGTACTTC
V: TRBV5-8
size: once
J: TRBJ2-5
length: 15
D: TRBD2

CDR3: CSVPDRDRRFF
DNA: TGCAGCGTTCCAGACCGGGACAGACGGTTCTTC
V: TRBV29-1
size: NA
J: TRBJ2-1
length: 11
D: TRBD1

CDR3: CASRGQGGYEQYF
DNA: TGTGCCAGCAGGGGACAGGGGGGCTACGAGCAGTACTTC
V: TRBV25-1
size: NA
J: TRBJ2-7
length: 13
D: TRBD1

CDR3: CATEERGGTGELFF
DNA: TGTGCCACTGAAGAGCGGGGTGGGACCGGGGAGCTGTTTTTT
V: TRBV10-3
size: NA
J: TRBJ2-2
length: 14
D: TRBD2

CDR3: CSVAGSANTEAFF
DNA: TGCAGCGTTGCAGGTAGCGCGAACACTGAAGCTTTCTTT
V: TRBV29-1
size: NA
J: TRBJ1-1
length: 13
D: NA

CDR3: CAIKSGLTNTEAFF
DNA: TGTGCCATCAAGTCCGGGTTAACGAACACTGAAGCTTTCTTT
V: TRBV7-9
size: few
J: TRBJ1-1
length: 14
D: NA

CDR3: CASSLIGGGETQYF
DNA: TGTGCCAGCAGTTTAATAGGGGGTGGAGAGACCCAGTACTTC
V: TRBV28
size: NA
J: TRBJ2-5
length: 14
D: NA

CDR3: CASSEAGGPLETQYF
DNA: TGTGCCAGCAGTGAAGCGGGAGGGCCGCTTGAGACCCAGTACTTC
V: TRBV2
size: NA
J: TRBJ2-5
length: 15
D: TRBD2

CDR3: CASSYRQGFGYEQYF
DNA: TGTGCCAGCAGTTATCGACAGGGGTTTGGCTACGAGCAGTACTTC
V: TRBV27
size: NA
J: TRBJ2-7
length: 15
D: TRBD1

CDR3: CARSPGQTTDTQYF
DNA: TGTGCCAGAAGCCCGGGACAGACCACAGATACGCAGTATTTT
V: TRBV5-3
size: NA
J: TRBJ2-3
length: 14
D: TRBD1

CDR3: CASSYSGGSRETQYF
DNA: TGTGCCAGCAGTTACTCAGGGGGATCTAGGGAGACCCAGTACTTC
V: TRBV6-6
size: NA
J: TRBJ2-5
length: 15
D: NA

CDR3: CAGGQGPEAFF
DNA: TGTGCCGGGGGACAGGGGCCAGAAGCTTTCTTT
V: TRBV30
size: NA
J: TRBJ1-1
length: 11
D: TRBD1

CDR3: CASSEMGGSDTDTQYF
DNA: TGTGCCAGCAGCGAGATGGGCGGGAGCGACACAGATACGCAGTATTTT
V: TRBV7-9
size: NA
J: TRBJ2-3
length: 16
D: TRBD2

CDR3: CASSFGGQGDKGNTIYF
DNA: TGCGCCAGCAGCTTTGGAGGACAGGGGGACAAAGGAAACACCATATATTTT
V: TRBV5-1
size: once
J: TRBJ1-3
length: 17
D: TRBD1

CDR3: CASSYQAGTGLGYTF
DNA: TGTGCCAGCAGTTACCAAGCGGGGACAGGGTTGGGCTACACCTTC
V: TRBV6-5
size: once
J: TRBJ1-2
length: 15
D: TRBD1

CDR3: CAWATGGLNSYGYTF
DNA: TGTGCCTGGGCAACAGGGGGCCTGAACTCTTATGGCTACACCTTC
V: TRBV30
size: NA
J: TRBJ1-2
length: 15
D: TRBD1

CDR3: CASSAGTGNQPQHF
DNA: TGCGCCAGCAGCGCCGGGACAGGGAATCAGCCCCAGCATTTT
V: TRBV5-1
size: NA
J: TRBJ1-5
length: 14
D: TRBD1

CDR3: CASSAGRMNTEAFF
DNA: TGTGCCAGTAGTGCGGGACGGATGAACACTGAAGCTTTCTTT
V: TRBV19
size: few
J: TRBJ1-1
length: 14
D: NA